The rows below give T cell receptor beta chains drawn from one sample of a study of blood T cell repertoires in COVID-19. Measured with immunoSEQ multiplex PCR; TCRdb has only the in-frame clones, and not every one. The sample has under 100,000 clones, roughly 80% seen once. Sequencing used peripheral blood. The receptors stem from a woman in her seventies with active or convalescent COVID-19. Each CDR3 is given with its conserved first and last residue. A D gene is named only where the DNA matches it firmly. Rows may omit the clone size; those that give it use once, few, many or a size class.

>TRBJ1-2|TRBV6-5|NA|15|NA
TGTGCCAGCAGTTACTCGGCAGGGAACCTCTATGGCTACACCTTC
CASSYSAGNLYGYTF
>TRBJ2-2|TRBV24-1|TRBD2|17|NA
TGTGCCACCAGTGATTCTGGGCGGGGGGCGAACACCGGGGAGCTGTTTTTT
CATSDSGRGANTGELFF
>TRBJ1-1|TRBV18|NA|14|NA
TGTGCCAGCTCCCCTGACAGGACGAACACTGAAGCTTTCTTT
CASSPDRTNTEAFF
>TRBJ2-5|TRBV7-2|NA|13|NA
TGTGCCAGCAGCTACTCAACCCTAGAGACCCAGTACTTC
CASSYSTLETQYF
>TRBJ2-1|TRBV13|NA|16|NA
TGTGCCAGCAGCTTTATTAGAGGGGGGGCCCCCTATGAGCAGTTCTTC
CASSFIRGGAPYEQFF
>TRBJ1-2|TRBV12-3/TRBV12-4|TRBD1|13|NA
TGTGCCAGTACGGGGACAGGCCGCTATGGCTACACCTTC
CASTGTGRYGYTF
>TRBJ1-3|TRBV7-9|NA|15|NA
TGTGCCAGCAGCTCGACGACTGGCTCTGGAAACACCATATATTTT
CASSSTTGSGNTIYF
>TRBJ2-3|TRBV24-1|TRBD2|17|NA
TGTGCCACCAGTGATTGGTCACTAGCGGGGGGCACAGATACGCAGTATTTT
CATSDWSLAGGTDTQYF
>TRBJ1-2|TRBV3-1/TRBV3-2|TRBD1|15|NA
TGTGCCAGCAGCCATGGAGACAGGGAAACCGGCGGCTACACCTTC
CASSHGDRETGGYTF
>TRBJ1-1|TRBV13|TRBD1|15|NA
TGTGCCAGCAGTTCCAGGCGAGGGGGCGTTAATAAAGCTTTCTTT
CASSSRRGGVNKAFF
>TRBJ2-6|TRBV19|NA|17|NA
TGTGCCAGTAGGGAGACGTACAGGCTTTCTGGGGCCAACGTCCTGACTTTC
CASRETYRLSGANVLTF
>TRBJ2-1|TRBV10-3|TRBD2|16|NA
TGTGCCATCAGTGAGTCCGGGGGGGCCAATTACAATGAGCAGTTCTTC
CAISESGGANYNEQFF
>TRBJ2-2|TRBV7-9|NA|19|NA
TGTGCCAGCAGCTTAGCGAGCGGAGGGGAGTCCGTGGGCACCGGGGAGCTGTTTTTT
CASSLASGGESVGTGELFF
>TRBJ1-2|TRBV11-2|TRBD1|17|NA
TGTGCCAGCAGCTTAGATCCCGGACAGGGGGGGTACTATGGCTACACCTTC
CASSLDPGQGGYYGYTF
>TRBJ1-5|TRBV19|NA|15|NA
TGTGCCAGTAGTACAGGGAGGGGAATCAATCAGCCCCAGCATTTT
CASSTGRGINQPQHF
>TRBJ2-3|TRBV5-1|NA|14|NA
TGCGCCAGCAGCTTGGGACTAGAGGTAGATACGCAGTATTTT
CASSLGLEVDTQYF
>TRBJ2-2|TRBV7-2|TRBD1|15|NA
TGTGCCAGCAGCCTGGGACAGGATGGTACCGGGGAGCTGTTTTTT
CASSLGQDGTGELFF
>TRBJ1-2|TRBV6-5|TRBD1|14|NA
TGTGCCAGCAAAGACAGGGGGAGTGGCTATGGCTACACCTTC
CASKDRGSGYGYTF
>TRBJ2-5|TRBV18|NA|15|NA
TGTGCCAGCTCACCAGGGGCGGGACCCGAAGAGACCCAGTACTTC
CASSPGAGPEETQYF
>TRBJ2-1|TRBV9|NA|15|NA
TGTGCCAGCAGCGTAGCTCCTGTAGCCTACAATGAGCAGTTCTTC
CASSVAPVAYNEQFF
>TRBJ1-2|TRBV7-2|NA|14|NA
TGTGCCAGCAGCTTAGCCCGGGGGACCCCTGGCTACACCTTC
CASSLARGTPGYTF
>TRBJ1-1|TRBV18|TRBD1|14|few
TGTGCCAGCATTTCAGGGGGCGGGAACACTGAAGCTTTCTTT
CASISGGGNTEAFF
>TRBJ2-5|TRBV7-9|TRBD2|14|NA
TGTGCCAGCAGCTCTACTAGCGGGGGAGAGACCCAGTACTTC
CASSSTSGGETQYF
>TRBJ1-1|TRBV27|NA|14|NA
TGTGCCAGCAGTACCTCATACATGAACACTGAAGCTTTCTTT
CASSTSYMNTEAFF
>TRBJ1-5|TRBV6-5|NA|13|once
TGTGCCAGCAGACAGGGTATCGGGCAGCCCCAGCATTTT
CASRQGIGQPQHF
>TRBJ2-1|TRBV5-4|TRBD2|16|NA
TGTGCCAGCAGCTATGGGACTAGCGGGGGGGCTTGGGAGCAGTTCTTC
CASSYGTSGGAWEQFF
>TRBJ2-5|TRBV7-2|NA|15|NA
TGTGCCAGCAGCTTAATGGGGGGGCTACAAGAGACCCAGTACTTC
CASSLMGGLQETQYF
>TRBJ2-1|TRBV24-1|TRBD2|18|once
TGTGCCACCAGTGATTCTATTAGCGGGGGTAGGTCCTACAATGAGCAGTTCTTC
CATSDSISGGRSYNEQFF
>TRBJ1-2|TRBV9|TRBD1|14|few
TGTGCCAGCAGCCGGGACAGTCAGCAATATGGCTACACCTTC
CASSRDSQQYGYTF
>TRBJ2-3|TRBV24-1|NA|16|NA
TGTGCCACCAGTGATTCTTTGGCGGGGGCGGGGGATACGCAGTATTTT
CATSDSLAGAGDTQYF
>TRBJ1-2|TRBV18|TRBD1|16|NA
TGTGCCAGCTCATTGACAGGGGGCGCAGAGTACTATGGCTACACCTTC
CASSLTGGAEYYGYTF
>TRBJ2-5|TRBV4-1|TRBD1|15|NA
TGCGCCAGCAGCCAAGGGACAGGGTACCAAGAGACCCAGTACTTC
CASSQGTGYQETQYF
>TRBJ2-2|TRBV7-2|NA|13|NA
TGTGCCAGCAGCCCCAGTATGGTCGGGGAGCTGTTTTTT
CASSPSMVGELFF
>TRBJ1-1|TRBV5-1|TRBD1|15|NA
TGCGCCAGCAGGAAGGGACAGGACAGGAACACTGAAGCTTTCTTT
CASRKGQDRNTEAFF
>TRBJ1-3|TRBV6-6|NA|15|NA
TGTGCCAGCAGCGGGACCTCAGGGGCCGGAAACACCATATATTTT
CASSGTSGAGNTIYF
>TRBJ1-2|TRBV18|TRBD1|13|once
TGTGCCAGCTCACCACGACAGGGTGATGGCTACACCTTC
CASSPRQGDGYTF
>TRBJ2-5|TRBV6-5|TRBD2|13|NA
TGTGCCAGCAAATGGCCGGGGGGAGAGACCCAGTACTTC
CASKWPGGETQYF
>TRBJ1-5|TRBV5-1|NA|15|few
TGCGCCAGCAGCGAGACAGGAGATAGCAATCAGCCCCAGCATTTT
CASSETGDSNQPQHF
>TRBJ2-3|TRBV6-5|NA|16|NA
TGTGCCAGCAGTTACTCCTCGCGGGGGCGCACAGATACGCAGTATTTT
CASSYSSRGRTDTQYF
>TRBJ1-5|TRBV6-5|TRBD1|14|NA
TGTGCCAGCAGAGGGACAGGTTCAGGTCAGCCCCAGCATTTT
CASRGTGSGQPQHF
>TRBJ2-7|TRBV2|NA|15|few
TGTGCCAGCAAGGGGGATAGACAGGCGTACTACGAGCAGTACTTC
CASKGDRQAYYEQYF
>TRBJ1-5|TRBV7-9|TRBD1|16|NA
TGTGCCAGCAGCATTAACAGGGGCTATAGCAATCAGCCCCAGCATTTT
CASSINRGYSNQPQHF